The 29 T cell receptor beta chains listed next were all sequenced from one sample in a study of cytomegalovirus exposure and HLA in healthy donors. Use of 60 Vbeta and 13 Jbeta primers characterized the PCR. The repertoire was sequenced with immunoSEQ multiplex PCR; TCRdb's copy has only in-frame clones and lacks some. Of 150,000 to 200,000 clones in the sample, roughly 79% were seen once. The material sequenced was PBMCs. These receptors were taken from a man aged 25-45 years in good health and CMV-seronegative.

The chain uses TRBV6-1 and TRBJ2-3; tentatively, D is TRBD2 (6 bases). The germline V and J ends were trimmed by 2 bases and 1 base, with 13 bases remaining between them. Germline CDR1 MNHNS, CDR2 SASEGT. This CDR3 contains 16 residues. The CDR3 sequence is CASSERGGGGTDTQYF. CDR3 nucleotide sequence: TGTGCCAGCAGTGAAAGGGGTGGAGGGGGCACAGATACGCAGTATTTT.

This clone occurred a few times. The V call is TRBV10-2, the J call TRBJ2-7; D might be TRBD2 (5 bases). Trimming removed 6 bases at V and 2 bases at J, with 20 bases between. CDR1 is WSHSY, CDR2 SAAADI, per germline. The CDR3 loop spans 16 amino acids. The CDR3 reads CASSLESDYLPYEQYF. The CDR3 nucleotides are TGCGCCAGCAGCCTAGAAAGCGACTACCTCCCCTACGAGCAGTACTTC.

Comments on this clone: At one of its ends the junction is not consistent with the germline gene, which may arise from a read error. The rearrangement links TRBV7-9 to TRBJ1-2; D not resolved. The CDR3 has 13 amino acids. Per the germline V gene, CDR1 is SEHNR and CDR2 is FQNEAQ (reference sequence). The DNA of the CDR3 is TGTTCCAGCAGCCCCTGGCGGCTCTATGGCTACACCTTC. It is translated as CSSSPWRLYGYTF.

V is TRBV9 and J is TRBJ2-7; TRBD1 matches 9 bases. The germline gives CDR1 SGDLS, CDR2 YYNGEE. V shed 3 bases, J shed 4 bases, and the junction held 2 bases outside the gene matches. The CDR3 spans 13 residues. The CDR3 DNA follows: TGTGCCAGCAGCGCGGACAGGGGATACGAGCAGTACTTC. Translation gives CASSADRGYEQYF.

This chain joins TRBV7-3 and TRBJ2-4; TRBD1 is a possible D gene (5 bases). CDR3 length: 16 residues. Germline CDR1 reads SGHTA; CDR2 reads FQGTGA. Between the trimmed V and J ends, which lost 5 bases and 3 bases, there was a span of 17 bases. The CDR3 here is CASSPHGVGVKNIQYF. The DNA for the CDR3 is TGTGCCAGCAGCCCGCACGGCGTAGGGGTCAAAAACATTCAGTACTTC.

This sequence joins TRBV11-3 and TRBJ2-3, with 11 bases identical to TRBD2. Trimming at V came to 4 bases and at J to 2 bases, leaving 5 bases not matched to a gene. Germline V gives CDR1 SGHNT, CDR2 YENEEA. The CDR3 extends over 16 amino acids. CDR3 nucleotides: TGTGCCAGCAGCTCTGGACTAGCGGGCCTCACAGATACGCAGTATTTT. It codes for CASSSGLAGLTDTQYF.

The chain recombines TRBV2 with TRBJ2-7; 12 bases match TRBD2. The V segment lost 5 bases and the J segment 5 bases; nucleotides outside the gene matches: 4. This CDR3 is 14 amino acids long. Germline values: CDR1 SNHLY, CDR2 FYNNEI. The CDR3 loop reads CASSTSGRMNEQYF. The CDR3 region has the DNA TGTGCCAGCAGTACTAGCGGGAGGATGAACGAGCAGTACTTC.

The gene calls are TRBV2 and TRBJ1-1, with 9 bases identical to TRBD1. The CDR3 covers 15 residues. CDR1 SNHLY and CDR2 FYNNEI come from the germline V gene. V lost 4 bases and J lost 5; bases outside the gene matches: 8. CDR3 sequence reads: CASSAQTGGRTEAFF. The CDR3 DNA is TGTGCCAGCAGTGCTCAGACAGGGGGGAGGACTGAAGCTTTCTTT. Together with reference TRBV2 and TRBJ1-1, the CDR3 gives the full variable domain: EPEVTQTPSHQVTQMGQEVILRCVPISNHLYFYWYRQILGQKVEFLVSFYNNEISEKSEIFDDQFSVERPDGSNFTLKIRSTKLEDSAMYFCASSAQTGGRTEAFFGQGTRLTVV.

The J gene is TRBJ2-6, the V gene TRBV28; D is ambiguous. The CDR3 covers 16 residues. Germline assignment: CDR1 MDHEN and CDR2 SYDVKM. With 4 bases removed from V and 0 bases from J, the gap between germline ends came to 10 bases. Here the CDR3 reads CASSWHSSSGANVLTF. The CDR3 region has the DNA TGTGCCAGCAGTTGGCACAGCAGCTCTGGGGCCAACGTCCTGACTTTC. Complete variable domain (other parts from reference TRBV28 and TRBJ2-6): DVKVTQSSRYLVKRTGEKVFLECVQDMDHENMFWYRQDPGLGLRLIYFSYDVKMKEKGDIPEGYSVSREKKERFSLILESASTNQTSMYLCASSWHSSSGANVLTFGAGSRLTVL.

In this sample, this clone turned up a few times. The V call is TRBV5-6, the J call TRBJ2-7, with 10 bases lining up with TRBD1. V shed 4 bases, J shed 3 bases, and the junction held 4 bases outside the gene matches. Germline-derived CDR1 and CDR2 are SGHDT and YYEEEE. The CDR3 consists of 14 residues. The CDR3 DNA sequence: TGTGCCAGCAGCCCCGGGACAGGGGTCTACGAGCAGTACTTC. Its protein is CASSPGTGVYEQYF.

V and J are TRBV28 and TRBJ2-3; the match to TRBD2 covers 7 bases. Per the germline V gene, CDR1 is MDHEN and CDR2 is SYDVKM. CDR3 size: 14 residues. J gave up 3 bases and V 5 bases, and 5 bases lay outside the gene matches. CDR3 in DNA: TGTGCCAGCAGTCCCCGGACTAGTACAGATACGCAGTATTTT. Protein sequence: CASSPRTSTDTQYF.

The chain carries TRBV11-2 and TRBJ2-1, with 11 bases that match TRBD2. Germline CDR1 and CDR2: SGHAT and FQNNGV. The CDR3 is 15 amino acids. Germline trimming cut 2 bases from V and 7 bases from J; bases unmatched to any gene: 4. CDR3 sequence (DNA): TGTGCCAGCAGCTTAATAGCGGGAGGGGCGAATGAGCAGTTCTTC. Encoded protein: CASSLIAGGANEQFF. The variable domain in full, completed from reference TRBV11-2 and TRBJ2-1, reads EAGVAQSPRYKIIEKRQSVAFWCNPISGHATLYWYQQILGQGPKLLIQFQNNGVVDDSQLPKDRFSAERLKGVDSTLKIQPAKLEDSAVYLCASSLIAGGANEQFFGPGTRLTVL.

This clone has just a few counts. The rearrangement links TRBV7-9 to TRBJ1-4; 9 positions match TRBD1. The CDR3 extends over 15 amino acids. Germline CDR1 SEHNR, CDR2 FQNEAQ (reference sequence). Unmatched junction bases numbered 7, after V lost 3 bases and J lost 8 bases. For the CDR3, the DNA is TGTGCCAGCAGCTTGACCGGGACAGGGCCCGAAAAACTGTTTTTT. This codes for CASSLTGTGPEKLFF.

V and J are TRBV28 and TRBJ2-2, with 9 bases fitting TRBD2. Per germline, CDR1 MDHEN and CDR2 SYDVKM. The CDR3 has 18 amino acids. The V and J ends lost 2 bases and 4 bases, in that order; junction bases with no gene match: 11. In nucleotides, the CDR3 is TGTGCCAGCAGTTTAGGGGTTGTGCTAGCGGGAAGCACCGGGGAGCTGTTTTTT. Translated, it gives CASSLGVVLAGSTGELFF.

The V call is TRBV28, the J call TRBJ1-3; no clear D. Germline assignment: CDR1 MDHEN and CDR2 SYDVKM. V gave up 0 bases and J gave up 1 base, with 16 bases separating them. The CDR3 runs 18 residues. The CDR3 DNA is TGTGCCAGCAGTTTATGGAGGGCCCCCTTCCAATCTGGAAACACCATATATTTT. Amino acids: CASSLWRAPFQSGNTIYF.

This clone has a handful of counts. This chain connects TRBV13 to TRBJ2-7; D uncertain. V was pared by 5 bases and J by 9 bases, with 38 bases between. Germline loops: CDR1 PRHDT, CDR2 FYEKMQ (reference sequence). The CDR3 runs to 20 residues. CDR3 loop: CASSISPHRSRPSPQPGQYF. In DNA, the CDR3 is TGTGCCAGCAGCATTTCCCCCCACAGATCACGCCCGTCCCCCCAACCCGGGCAGTACTTC.

The V and J genes are TRBV9 and TRBJ2-2, with 7 bases identical to TRBD1. CDR3 length equals 15 residues. Germline trimming cut 2 bases from V and 7 bases from J; bases unmatched to any gene: 8. The germline V gene encodes CDR1 SGDLS and CDR2 YYNGEE. CDR3 sequence: CASSVRQGHVGELFF. CDR3 sequence (DNA): TGTGCCAGCAGCGTTCGACAGGGACATGTCGGGGAGCTGTTTTTT.

The CDR3 DNA reads as TGTGCCACCAGCAGAGGACGGGTCAACTATGGCTACACCTTC. Protein sequence: CATSRGRVNYGYTF. The rearrangement links TRBV15 to TRBJ1-2; D is ambiguous. The CDR3 covers 14 residues. The ends were cut back, 1 base at V and 2 bases at J, with 8 bases in the middle. CDR1 and CDR2 from the germline V gene are LNHNV and YYDKDF (reference sequence).

V and J are TRBV7-9 and TRBJ1-6, with D perhaps matching TRBD1 (6 bases). The CDR3 extends over 17 amino acids. The V end lost 5 bases, the J end lost 4 bases, and 18 bases lay between the germline ends. The germline V gene has CDR1 SEHNR and CDR2 FQNEAQ (reference sequence). CDR3 bases: TGTGCCAGCAGCCTCGCGACCGGGACATCTTATAATTCACCCCTCCACTTT. Translating it yields CASSLATGTSYNSPLHF.

The chain links TRBV1 to TRBJ2-7; TRBD2, the table's D call, was not compared with the DNA. TRBV1 is termed a pseudogene. CDR3 length: 15 amino acids. Written as DNA, the CDR3 is TGCACCAGCAGCCAAGAGCGGCGGGACTCCTACGAGCAGTACTTC. Translating it yields CTSSQERRDSYEQYF.

The V and J genes are TRBV19 and TRBJ2-3, with 10 bases aligning to TRBD2. The germline CDR1 and CDR2 sequences are LNHDA and SQIVND (reference sequence). J gave up 3 bases and V 6 bases, and 9 bases lay outside the gene matches. This CDR3 is 16 amino acids long. CDR3 in amino acids: CASSLGPGLATDTQYF. The CDR3 nucleotides read TGTGCCAGTAGCCTAGGGCCGGGACTAGCGACAGATACGCAGTATTTT.

The gene calls are TRBV6-5 and TRBJ2-3; TRBD2 matches at 13 bases. The V and J ends lost 3 bases and 4 bases, in that order; junction bases with no gene match: 4. CDR3 size: 16 residues. CDR1 and CDR2 from the germline V gene are MNHEY and SVGAGI. The CDR3, as DNA: TGTGCCAGCAGTTATCGCACTAGCGGGAGGGCAGATACGCAGTATTTT. This gives the protein CASSYRTSGRADTQYF.

This clone has just a few counts. The gene calls are TRBV28 and TRBJ2-7; the match to TRBD2 covers 14 bases. CDR3 length equals 14 residues. The V segment lost 7 bases and the J segment 9 bases; nucleotides outside the gene matches: 8. The germline V gene encodes CDR1 MDHEN and CDR2 SYDVKM. The chain's CDR3 is CASTLTSGRDGQYF. CDR3 coding DNA: TGTGCCAGCACCCTGACTAGCGGGAGGGACGGGCAGTACTTC.

This chain connects TRBV7-9 to TRBJ2-7, with no clear D. The V and J ends lost 5 bases and 3 bases respectively, with 5 bases between them. CDR3 length equals 11 residues. Germline CDR1 and CDR2: SEHNR and FQNEAQ (reference sequence). The CDR3 nucleotides read TGTGCCAGCAGCGAGAACTACGAGCAGTACTTC. Its protein is CASSENYEQYF.

J is TRBJ2-5 and V is TRBV19; the match to TRBD2 covers 9 bases. The V gene's germline CDR1 is LNHDA and CDR2 SQIVND (reference sequence). The CDR3 is made up of 17 amino acids. V was clipped by 10 bases and J by 5 bases; unmatched bases: 20. CDR3 coding DNA: TGTGCCACTGCCCCCCGGAGGGGACTAGCACCTACCGAGACCCAGTACTTC. Its protein is CATAPRRGLAPTETQYF. Together with reference TRBV19 and TRBJ2-5, the CDR3 gives the full variable domain: DGGITQSPKYLFRKEGQNVTLSCEQNLNHDAMYWYRQDPGQGLRLIYYSQIVNDFQKGDIAEGYSVSREKKESFPLTVTSAQKNPTAFYLCATAPRRGLAPTETQYFGPGTRLLVL.

This clone came up a few times. This chain uses TRBV15 with TRBJ2-3, with 12 nucleotides matching TRBD1. CDR3 length equals 18 residues. The V segment lost 3 bases and the J segment 6 bases; nucleotides outside the gene matches: 13. Germline CDR1 and CDR2: LNHNV and YYDKDF (reference sequence). The chain's CDR3 is CATSSTPIGTGGADTQYF. CDR3 coding DNA: TGTGCCACCAGCAGTACCCCCATCGGGACAGGGGGCGCCGATACGCAGTATTTT.

The chain combines TRBV12-5 with TRBJ2-7, with TRBD2 matching 14 bases. Germline V gives CDR1 LGHNT, CDR2 FRNRAP. The junction had 16 bases not matched to a gene; V was cut back by 7 bases and J by 2 bases. There are 19 residues in the CDR3. The CDR3 DNA reads as TGTGCTAGTGACCCCCACGGGATGGGACTAGCGGGGGTTACCTACGAGCAGTACTTC. Residues: CASDPHGMGLAGVTYEQYF.

V is TRBV7-6 and J is TRBJ2-3; TRBD1 matches at 7 bases. The germline CDR1 and CDR2 sequences are SGHVS and FNYEAQ. Unmatched junction bases numbered 7, after V lost 2 bases and J lost 2 bases. This CDR3 spans 16 amino acids. CDR3 sequence reads: CASSLNGGQFTDTQYF. The CDR3 DNA follows: TGTGCCAGCAGCTTAAATGGGGGACAGTTCACAGATACGCAGTATTTT.

This chain joins TRBV2 and TRBJ1-6; 8 bases are a match to TRBD1. This CDR3 has 15 amino acids. Looked up from germline, CDR1 is SNHLY and CDR2 is FYNNEI. J lost 3 bases, V lost 5 bases, and 3 bases had no gene match. The CDR3 coding sequence is TGTGCCAGCAGTAGGGGACAGGTCTATAATTCACCCCTCCACTTT. Its protein is CASSRGQVYNSPLHF.